This T cell receptor (beta chain) derives from a study of T cells in localized non-small cell lung cancer. General study points: One tumor region alone was sequenced, and heterogeneity therefore remains possible.

Germline CDR1 SGDLS, CDR2 YYNGEE. The V and J ends lost 7 bases and 4 bases respectively, with 8 bases between them. The CDR3 sequence is 12 residues long. A note on this clone: Its antigen is not known.

Sequenced by immunoSEQ multiplex PCR; TCRdb stores in-frame clones only, minus some. The table shows 55,000 to 65,000 clones, with 90% to 95% occurring only once. The clonotype originates from a man between 40 and 69 years old with stage I lung adenocarcinoma. This chain connects TRBV9 to TRBJ2-2, with D perhaps TRBD1 (5 bases). The sequenced sample was peripheral blood, obtained before any cancer treatment. The DNA for the CDR3 is TGTGCCAGCGGGGCGGTCACCGGGGAGCTGTTTTTT. The encoded protein is CASGAVTGELFF. Based on the CDR3 plus reference TRBV9 and TRBJ2-2, the full variable domain is DSGVTQTPKHLITATGQRVTLRCSPRSGDLSVYWYQQSLDQGLQFLIQYYNGEERAKGNILERFSAQQFPDLHSELNLSSLELGDSALYFCASGAVTGELFFGEGSRLTVL.